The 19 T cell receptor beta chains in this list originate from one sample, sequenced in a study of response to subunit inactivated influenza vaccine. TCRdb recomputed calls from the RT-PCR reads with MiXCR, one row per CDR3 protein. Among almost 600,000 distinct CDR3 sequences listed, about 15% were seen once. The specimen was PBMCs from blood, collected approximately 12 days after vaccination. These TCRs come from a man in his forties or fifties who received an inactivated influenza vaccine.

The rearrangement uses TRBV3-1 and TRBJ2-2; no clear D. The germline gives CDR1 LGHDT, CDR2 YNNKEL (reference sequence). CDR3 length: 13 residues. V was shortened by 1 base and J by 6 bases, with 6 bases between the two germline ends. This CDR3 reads CASSQGYAGELFF. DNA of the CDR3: TGTGCCAGCAGCCAAGGATACGCCGGGGAGCTGTTTTTT.

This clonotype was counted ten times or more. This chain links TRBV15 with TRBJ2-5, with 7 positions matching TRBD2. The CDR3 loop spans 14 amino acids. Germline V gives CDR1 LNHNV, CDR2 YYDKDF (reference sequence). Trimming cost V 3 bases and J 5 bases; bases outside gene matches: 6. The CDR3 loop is CATSSAGEEETQYF. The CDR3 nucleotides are TGTGCCACCAGCAGCGCGGGAGAGGAGGAGACCCAGTACTTC.

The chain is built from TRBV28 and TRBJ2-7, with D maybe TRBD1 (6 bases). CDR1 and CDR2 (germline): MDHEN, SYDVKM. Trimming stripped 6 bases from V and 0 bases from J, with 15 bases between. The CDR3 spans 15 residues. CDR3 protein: CASSTNRESSYEQYF. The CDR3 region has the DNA TGTGCCAGCAGCACGAACAGGGAGTCCTCCTACGAGCAGTACTTC.

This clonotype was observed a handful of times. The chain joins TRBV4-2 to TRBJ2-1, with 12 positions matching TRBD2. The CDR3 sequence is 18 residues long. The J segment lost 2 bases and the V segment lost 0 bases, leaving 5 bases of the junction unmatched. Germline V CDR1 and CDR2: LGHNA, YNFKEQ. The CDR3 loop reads CASSQEGASGRAYNEQFF. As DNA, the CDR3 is TGTGCCAGCAGCCAAGAAGGGGCTAGCGGGAGGGCCTACAATGAGCAGTTCTTC.

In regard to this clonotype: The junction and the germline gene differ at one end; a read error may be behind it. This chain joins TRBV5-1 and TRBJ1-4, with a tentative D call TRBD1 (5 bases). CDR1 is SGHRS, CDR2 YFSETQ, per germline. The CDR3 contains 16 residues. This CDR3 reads CASSSYSGTQYEKLVF. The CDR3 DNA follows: TGCGCCAGCAGCTCCTATTCCGGGACTCAGTATGAAAAACTGGTTTTT.

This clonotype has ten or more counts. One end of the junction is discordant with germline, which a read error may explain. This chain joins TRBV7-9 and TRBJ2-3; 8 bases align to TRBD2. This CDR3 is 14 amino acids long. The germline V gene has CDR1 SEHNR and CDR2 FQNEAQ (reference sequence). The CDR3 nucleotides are TGCGCCAGCAGCTTGCGGGGGGGCACAGATACGCAGTATTTT. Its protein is CASSLRGGTDTQYF. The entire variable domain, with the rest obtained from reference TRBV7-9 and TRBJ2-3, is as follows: DTGVSQNPRHKITKRGQNVTFRCDPISEHNRLYWYRQTLGQGPEFLTYFQNEAQLEKSRLLSDRFSAERPKGSFSTLEIQRTEQGDSAMYLCASSLRGGTDTQYFGPGTRLTVL.

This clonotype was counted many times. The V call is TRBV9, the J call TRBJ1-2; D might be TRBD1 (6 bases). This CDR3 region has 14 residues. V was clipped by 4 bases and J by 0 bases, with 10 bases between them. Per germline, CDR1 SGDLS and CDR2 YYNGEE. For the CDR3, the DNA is TGTGCCAGCAGCCCACGGACAGCTAACTATGGCTACACCTTC. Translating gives CASSPRTANYGYTF.

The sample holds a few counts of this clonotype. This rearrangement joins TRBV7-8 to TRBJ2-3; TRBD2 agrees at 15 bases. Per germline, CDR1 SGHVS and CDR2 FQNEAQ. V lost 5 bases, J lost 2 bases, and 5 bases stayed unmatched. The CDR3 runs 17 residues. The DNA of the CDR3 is TGTGCCAGCAGCCCGGGGACTAGCGGGGGGTACACAGATACGCAGTATTTT. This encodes CASSPGTSGGYTDTQYF.

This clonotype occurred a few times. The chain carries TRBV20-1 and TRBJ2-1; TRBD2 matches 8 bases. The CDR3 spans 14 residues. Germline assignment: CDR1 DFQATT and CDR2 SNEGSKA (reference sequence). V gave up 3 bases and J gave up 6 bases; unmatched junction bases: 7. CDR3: CSASLTSGGNEQFF. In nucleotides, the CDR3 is TGCAGTGCTAGTCTCACTAGCGGTGGCAATGAGCAGTTCTTC.

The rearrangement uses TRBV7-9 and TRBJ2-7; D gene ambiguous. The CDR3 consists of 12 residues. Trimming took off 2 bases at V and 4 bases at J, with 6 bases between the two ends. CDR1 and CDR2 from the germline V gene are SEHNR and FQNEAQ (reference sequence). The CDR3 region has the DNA TGTGCCAGCAGCTTATATGGTTACGAGCAGTACTTC. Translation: CASSLYGYEQYF.

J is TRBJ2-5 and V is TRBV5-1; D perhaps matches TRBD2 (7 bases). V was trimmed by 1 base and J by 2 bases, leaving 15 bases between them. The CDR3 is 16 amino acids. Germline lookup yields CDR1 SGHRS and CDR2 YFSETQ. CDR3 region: CASSLSGGLGQETQYF. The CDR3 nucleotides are TGCGCCAGCAGCTTGTCCGGGGGGCTCGGGCAAGAGACCCAGTACTTC.

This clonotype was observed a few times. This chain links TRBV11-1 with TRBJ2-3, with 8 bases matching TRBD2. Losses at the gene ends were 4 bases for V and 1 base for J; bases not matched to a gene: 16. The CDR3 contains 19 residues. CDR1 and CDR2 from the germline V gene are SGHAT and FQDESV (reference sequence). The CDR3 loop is CASSYKKIGSGTGTDTQYF. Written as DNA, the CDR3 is TGTGCCAGCAGCTATAAAAAAATCGGTAGCGGGACCGGCACAGATACGCAGTATTTT. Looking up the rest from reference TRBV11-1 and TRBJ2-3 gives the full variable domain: EAEVAQSPRYKITEKSQAVAFWCDPISGHATLYWYRQILGQGPELLVQFQDESVVDDSQLPKDRFSAERLKGVDSTLKIQPAELGDSAMYLCASSYKKIGSGTGTDTQYFGPGTRLTVL.

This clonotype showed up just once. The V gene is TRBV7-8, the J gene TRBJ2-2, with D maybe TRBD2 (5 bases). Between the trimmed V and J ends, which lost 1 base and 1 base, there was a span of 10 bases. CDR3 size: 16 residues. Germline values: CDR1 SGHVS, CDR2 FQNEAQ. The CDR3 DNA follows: TGTGCCAGCAGCTTAGAGGGCGGGCTGAACACCGGGGAGCTGTTTTTT. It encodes CASSLEGGLNTGELFF. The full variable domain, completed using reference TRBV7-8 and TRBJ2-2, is GAGVSQSPRYKVAKRGQDVALRCDPISGHVSLFWYQQALGQGPEFLTYFQNEAQLDKSGLPSDRFFAERPEGSVSTLKIQRTQQEDSAVYLCASSLEGGLNTGELFFGEGSRLTVL.

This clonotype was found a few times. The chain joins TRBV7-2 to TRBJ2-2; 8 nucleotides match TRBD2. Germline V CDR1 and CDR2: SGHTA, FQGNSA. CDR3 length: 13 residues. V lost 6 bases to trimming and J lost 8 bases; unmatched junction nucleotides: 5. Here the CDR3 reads CASRGGGTGELFF. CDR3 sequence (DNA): TGTGCCAGCAGGGGCGGGGGGACGGGGGAGCTGTTTTTT.

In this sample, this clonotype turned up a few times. In DNA, the CDR3 is TGTGCCAGCCGCGTGGGGGGACCCCGATACAATGAGCAGTTCTTC. This encodes CASRVGGPRYNEQFF. The gene calls are TRBV12-3 or TRBV12-4 and TRBJ2-1; a weak D match, TRBD2 (6 bases). V was trimmed by 8 bases and J by 4 bases, leaving 18 bases between them. CDR3 length equals 15 residues.

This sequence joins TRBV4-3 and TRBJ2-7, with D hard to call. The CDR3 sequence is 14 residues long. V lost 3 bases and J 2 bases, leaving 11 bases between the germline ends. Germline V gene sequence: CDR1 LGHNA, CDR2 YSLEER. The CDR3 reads CASSHSRGTYEQYF. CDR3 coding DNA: TGCGCCAGCAGCCACAGTCGCGGAACCTACGAGCAGTACTTC.

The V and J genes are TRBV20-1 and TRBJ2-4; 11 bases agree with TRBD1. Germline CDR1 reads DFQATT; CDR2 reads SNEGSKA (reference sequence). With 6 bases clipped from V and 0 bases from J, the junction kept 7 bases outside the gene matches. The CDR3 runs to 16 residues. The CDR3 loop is CSAFDGTGGAKNIQYF. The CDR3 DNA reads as TGCAGTGCCTTCGACGGGACAGGGGGAGCCAAAAACATTCAGTACTTC.

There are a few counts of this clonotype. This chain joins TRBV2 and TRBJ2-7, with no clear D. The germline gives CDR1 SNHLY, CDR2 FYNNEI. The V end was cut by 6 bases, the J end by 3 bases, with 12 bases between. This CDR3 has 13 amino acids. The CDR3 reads CASSAQSDYEQYF. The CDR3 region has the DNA TGTGCCAGCAGCGCCCAATCAGACTACGAGCAGTACTTC.

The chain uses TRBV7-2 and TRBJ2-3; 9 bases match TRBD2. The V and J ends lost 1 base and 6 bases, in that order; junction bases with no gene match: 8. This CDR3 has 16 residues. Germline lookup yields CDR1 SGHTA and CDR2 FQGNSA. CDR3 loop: CASSLGLAGRRDTQYF. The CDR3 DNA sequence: TGTGCCAGCAGCTTAGGTCTAGCGGGGAGACGTGATACGCAGTATTTT.